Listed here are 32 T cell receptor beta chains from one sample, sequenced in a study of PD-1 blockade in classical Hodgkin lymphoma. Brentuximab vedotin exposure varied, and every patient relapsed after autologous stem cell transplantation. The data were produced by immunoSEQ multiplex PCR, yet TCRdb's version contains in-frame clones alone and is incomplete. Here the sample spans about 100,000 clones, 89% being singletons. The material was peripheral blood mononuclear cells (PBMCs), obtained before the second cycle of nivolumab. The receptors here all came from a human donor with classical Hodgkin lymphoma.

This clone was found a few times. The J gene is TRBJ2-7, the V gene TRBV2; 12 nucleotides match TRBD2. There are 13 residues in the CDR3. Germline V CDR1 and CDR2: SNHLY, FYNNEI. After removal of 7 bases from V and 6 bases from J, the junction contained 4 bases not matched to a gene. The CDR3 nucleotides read TGTGCCAGCACAGGACTAGCGGGAACCGAGCAGTACTTC. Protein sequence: CASTGLAGTEQYF. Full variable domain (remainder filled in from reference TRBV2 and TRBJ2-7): EPEVTQTPSHQVTQMGQEVILRCVPISNHLYFYWYRQILGQKVEFLVSFYNNEISEKSEIFDDQFSVERPDGSNFTLKIRSTKLEDSAMYFCASTGLAGTEQYFGPGTRLTVT.

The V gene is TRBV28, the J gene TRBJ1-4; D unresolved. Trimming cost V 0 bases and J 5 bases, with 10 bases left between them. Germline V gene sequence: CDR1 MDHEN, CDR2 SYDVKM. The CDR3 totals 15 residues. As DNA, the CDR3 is TGTGCCAGCAGTTTATGGTCCAGGCGGAATGAAAAACTGTTTTTT. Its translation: CASSLWSRRNEKLFF.

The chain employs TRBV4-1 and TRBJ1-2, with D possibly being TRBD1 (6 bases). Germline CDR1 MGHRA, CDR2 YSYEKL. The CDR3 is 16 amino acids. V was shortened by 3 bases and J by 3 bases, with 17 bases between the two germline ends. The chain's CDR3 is CASSHGLQGKDYGYTF. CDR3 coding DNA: TGCGCCAGCAGCCACGGATTGCAGGGGAAGGACTATGGCTACACCTTC.

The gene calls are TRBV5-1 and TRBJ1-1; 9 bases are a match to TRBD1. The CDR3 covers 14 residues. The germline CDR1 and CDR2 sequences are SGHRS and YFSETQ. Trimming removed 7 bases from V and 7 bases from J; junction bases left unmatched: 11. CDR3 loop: CASHEGGQGIEAFF. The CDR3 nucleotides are TGCGCCAGCCACGAGGGGGGACAGGGTATTGAAGCTTTCTTT. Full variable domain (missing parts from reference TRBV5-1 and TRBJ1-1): KAGVTQTPRYLIKTRGQQVTLSCSPISGHRSVSWYQQTPGQGLQFLFEYFSETQRNKGNFPGRFSGRQFSNSRSEMNVSTLELGDSALYLCASHEGGQGIEAFFGQGTRLTVV.

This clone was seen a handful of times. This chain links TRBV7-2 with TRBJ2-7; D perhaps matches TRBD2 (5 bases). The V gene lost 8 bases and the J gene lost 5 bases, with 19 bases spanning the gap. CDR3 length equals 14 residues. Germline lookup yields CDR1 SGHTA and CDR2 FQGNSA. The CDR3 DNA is TGTGCCAGCGCCTCGGGGTCCCTCCGACACGAGCAGTACTTC. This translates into CASASGSLRHEQYF.

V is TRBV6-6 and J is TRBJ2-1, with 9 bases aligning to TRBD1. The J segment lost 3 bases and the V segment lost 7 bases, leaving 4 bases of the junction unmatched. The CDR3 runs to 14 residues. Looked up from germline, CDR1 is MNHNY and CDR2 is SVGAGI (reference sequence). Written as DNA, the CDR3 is TGTGCCAGCACGGGACAGGGCCTCTACAATGAGCAGTTCTTC. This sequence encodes CASTGQGLYNEQFF.

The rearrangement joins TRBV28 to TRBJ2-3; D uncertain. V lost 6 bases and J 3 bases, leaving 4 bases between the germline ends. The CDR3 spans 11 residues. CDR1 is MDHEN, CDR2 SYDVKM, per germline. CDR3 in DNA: TGTGCCAGCAGATTTACAGATACGCAGTATTTT. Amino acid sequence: CASRFTDTQYF.

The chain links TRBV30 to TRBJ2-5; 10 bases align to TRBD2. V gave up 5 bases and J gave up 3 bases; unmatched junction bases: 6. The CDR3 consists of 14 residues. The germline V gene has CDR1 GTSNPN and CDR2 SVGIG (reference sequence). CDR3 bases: TGTGCCTGGTACCTAGCGGGAGAGGAAGAGACCCAGTACTTC. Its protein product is CAWYLAGEEETQYF.

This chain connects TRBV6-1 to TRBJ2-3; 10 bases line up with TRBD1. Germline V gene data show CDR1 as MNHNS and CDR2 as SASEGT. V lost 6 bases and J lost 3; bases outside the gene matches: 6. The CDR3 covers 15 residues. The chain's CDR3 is CASSLDRGLTDTQYF. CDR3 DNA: TGTGCCAGCAGCCTAGACAGGGGGCTGACAGATACGCAGTATTTT.

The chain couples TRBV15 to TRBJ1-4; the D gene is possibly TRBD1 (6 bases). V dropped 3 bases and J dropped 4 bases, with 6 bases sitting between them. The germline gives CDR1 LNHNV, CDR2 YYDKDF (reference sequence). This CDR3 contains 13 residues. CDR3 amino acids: CATSRDSNEKLFF. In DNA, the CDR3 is TGTGCCACCAGCAGGGACAGTAATGAAAAACTGTTTTTT.

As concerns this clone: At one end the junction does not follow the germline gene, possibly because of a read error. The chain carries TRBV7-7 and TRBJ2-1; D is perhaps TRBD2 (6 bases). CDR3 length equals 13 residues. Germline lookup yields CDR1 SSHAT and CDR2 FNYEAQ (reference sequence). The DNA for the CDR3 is TGTGCTAGCAGCCGGGGACTTGACAATGAGCAGTTCTTC. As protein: CASSRGLDNEQFF. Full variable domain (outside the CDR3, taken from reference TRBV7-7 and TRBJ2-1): GAGVSQSPRYKVTKRGQDVTLRCDPISSHATLYWYQQALGQGPEFLTYFNYEAQPDKSGLPSDRFSAERPEGSISTLTIQRTEQRDSAMYRCASSRGLDNEQFFGPGTRLTVL.

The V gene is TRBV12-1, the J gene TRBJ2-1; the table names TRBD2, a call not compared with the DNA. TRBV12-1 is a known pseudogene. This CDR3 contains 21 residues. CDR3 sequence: CASSFPQGGGERNSSYNEQFF. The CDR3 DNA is TGTGCCAGCAGCTTTCCCCAGGGAGGTGGGGAGCGGAATAGCTCCTACAATGAGCAGTTCTTC.

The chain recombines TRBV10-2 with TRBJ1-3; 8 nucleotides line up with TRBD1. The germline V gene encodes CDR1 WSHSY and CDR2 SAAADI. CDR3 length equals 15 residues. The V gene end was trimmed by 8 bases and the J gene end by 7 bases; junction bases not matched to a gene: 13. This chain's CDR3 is CASAKQSGGANTIYF. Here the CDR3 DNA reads TGCGCCAGCGCAAAACAGTCAGGGGGCGCGAACACCATATATTTT.

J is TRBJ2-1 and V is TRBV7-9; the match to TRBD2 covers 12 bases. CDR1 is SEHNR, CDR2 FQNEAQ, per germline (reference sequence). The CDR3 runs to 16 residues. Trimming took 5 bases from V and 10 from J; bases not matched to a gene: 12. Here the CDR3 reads CASSPRTSGEGGEQFF. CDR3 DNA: TGTGCCAGCAGCCCCAGGACTAGCGGGGAGGGGGGCGAGCAGTTCTTC.

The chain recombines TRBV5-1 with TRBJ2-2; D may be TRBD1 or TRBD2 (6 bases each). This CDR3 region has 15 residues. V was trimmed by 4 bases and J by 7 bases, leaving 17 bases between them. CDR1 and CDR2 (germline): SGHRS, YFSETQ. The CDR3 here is CASSTGWGASGELFF. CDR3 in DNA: TGCGCCAGCAGCACTGGATGGGGGGCCAGCGGGGAGCTGTTTTTT.

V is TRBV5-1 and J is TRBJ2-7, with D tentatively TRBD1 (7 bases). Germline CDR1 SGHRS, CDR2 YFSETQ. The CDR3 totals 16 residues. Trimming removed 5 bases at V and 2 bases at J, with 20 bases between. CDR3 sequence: CASSLPGGRTPYEQYF. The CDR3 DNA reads TGCGCCAGCAGTTTACCAGGGGGGAGAACCCCCTACGAGCAGTACTTC.

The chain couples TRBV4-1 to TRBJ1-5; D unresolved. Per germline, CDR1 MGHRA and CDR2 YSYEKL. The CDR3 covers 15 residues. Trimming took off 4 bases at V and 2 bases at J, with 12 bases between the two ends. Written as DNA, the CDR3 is TGCGCCAGCAGCCCGACCGGGATGGGCAATCAGCCCCAGCATTTT. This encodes CASSPTGMGNQPQHF.

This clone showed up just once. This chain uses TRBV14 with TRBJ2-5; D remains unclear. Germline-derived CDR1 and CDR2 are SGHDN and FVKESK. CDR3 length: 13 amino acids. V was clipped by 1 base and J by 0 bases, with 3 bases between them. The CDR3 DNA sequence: TGTGCCAGCAGCCAAGTTCACCAAGAGACCCAGTACTTC. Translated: CASSQVHQETQYF.

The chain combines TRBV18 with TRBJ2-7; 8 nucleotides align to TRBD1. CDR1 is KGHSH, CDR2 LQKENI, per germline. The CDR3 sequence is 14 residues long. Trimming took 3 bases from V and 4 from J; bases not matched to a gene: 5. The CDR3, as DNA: TGTGCCAGCTCACCCCCGGGACAGGTGTACGAGCAGTACTTC. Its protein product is CASSPPGQVYEQYF.

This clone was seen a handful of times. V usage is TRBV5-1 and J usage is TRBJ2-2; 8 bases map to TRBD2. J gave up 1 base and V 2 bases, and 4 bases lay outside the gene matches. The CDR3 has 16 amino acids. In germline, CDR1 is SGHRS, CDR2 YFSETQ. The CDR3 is CASSFNSGKNTGELFF. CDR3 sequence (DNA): TGCGCCAGCAGCTTTAATAGCGGGAAGAACACCGGGGAGCTGTTTTTT.

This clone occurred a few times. CDR3 loop: CASSATGGNQPQHF. The CDR3 DNA follows: TGTGCCAGCAGCGCAACAGGGGGCAATCAGCCCCAGCATTTT. V and J are TRBV6-1 and TRBJ1-5; 7 bases line up with TRBD1. V shed 6 bases and J 2 bases; nucleotides not matched to a gene: 4. The CDR3 extends over 14 amino acids. The germline V gene encodes CDR1 MNHNS and CDR2 SASEGT.

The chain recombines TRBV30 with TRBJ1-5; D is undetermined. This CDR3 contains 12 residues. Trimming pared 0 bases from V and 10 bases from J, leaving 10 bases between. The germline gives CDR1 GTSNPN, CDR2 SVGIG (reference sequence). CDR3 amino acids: CAWSVSPGPQHF. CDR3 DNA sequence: TGTGCCTGGAGTGTCTCCCCTGGACCCCAGCATTTT.

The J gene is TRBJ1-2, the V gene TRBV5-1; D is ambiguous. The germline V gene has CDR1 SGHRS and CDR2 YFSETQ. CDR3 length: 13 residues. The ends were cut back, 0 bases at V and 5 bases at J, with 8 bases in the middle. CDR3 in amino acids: CASSLEGNYGYTF. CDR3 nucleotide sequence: TGCGCCAGCAGCTTGGAAGGGAATTATGGCTACACCTTC. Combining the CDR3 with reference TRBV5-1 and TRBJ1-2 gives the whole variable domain KAGVTQTPRYLIKTRGQQVTLSCSPISGHRSVSWYQQTPGQGLQFLFEYFSETQRNKGNFPGRFSGRQFSNSRSEMNVSTLELGDSALYLCASSLEGNYGYTFGSGTRLTVV.

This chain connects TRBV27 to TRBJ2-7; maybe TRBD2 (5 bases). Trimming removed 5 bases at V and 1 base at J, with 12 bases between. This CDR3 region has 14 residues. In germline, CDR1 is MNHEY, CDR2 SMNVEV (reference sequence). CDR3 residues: CASSLGWESYEQYF. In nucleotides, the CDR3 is TGTGCCAGCAGTCTAGGCTGGGAGTCCTACGAGCAGTACTTC.

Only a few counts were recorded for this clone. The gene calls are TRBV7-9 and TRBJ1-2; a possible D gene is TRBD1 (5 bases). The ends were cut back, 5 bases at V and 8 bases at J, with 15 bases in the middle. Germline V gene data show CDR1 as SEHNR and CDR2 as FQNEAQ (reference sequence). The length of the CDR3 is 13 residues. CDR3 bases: TGTGCCAGCAGCCCCCTCGGGGGATTGGGCTACACCTTC. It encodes CASSPLGGLGYTF.

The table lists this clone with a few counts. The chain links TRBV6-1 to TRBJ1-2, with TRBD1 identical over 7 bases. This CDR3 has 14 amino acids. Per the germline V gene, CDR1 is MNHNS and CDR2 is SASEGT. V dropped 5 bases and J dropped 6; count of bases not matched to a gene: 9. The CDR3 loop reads CASSTQGGKDGYTF. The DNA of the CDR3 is TGTGCCAGCAGTACTCAGGGGGGGAAGGATGGCTACACCTTC.

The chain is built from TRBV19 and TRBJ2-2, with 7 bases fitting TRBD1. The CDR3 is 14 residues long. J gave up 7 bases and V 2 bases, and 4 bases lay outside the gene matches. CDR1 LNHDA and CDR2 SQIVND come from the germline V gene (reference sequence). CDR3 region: CASSITGASGELFF. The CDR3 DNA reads TGTGCCAGTAGTATAACAGGGGCGAGCGGGGAGCTGTTTTTT.

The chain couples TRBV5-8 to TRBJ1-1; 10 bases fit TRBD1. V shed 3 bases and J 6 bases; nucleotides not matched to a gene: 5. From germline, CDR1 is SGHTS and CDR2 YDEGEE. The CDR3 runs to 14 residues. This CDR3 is CASSSGTGDPEAFF. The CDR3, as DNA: TGTGCCAGCAGCTCCGGGACAGGGGACCCTGAAGCTTTCTTT.

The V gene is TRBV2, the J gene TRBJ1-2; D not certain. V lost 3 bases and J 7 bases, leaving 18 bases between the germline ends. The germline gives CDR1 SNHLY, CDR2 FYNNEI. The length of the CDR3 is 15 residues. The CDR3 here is CASSESSQVGGGYTF. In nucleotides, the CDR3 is TGTGCCAGCAGTGAGTCTTCGCAGGTCGGTGGTGGCTACACCTTC.

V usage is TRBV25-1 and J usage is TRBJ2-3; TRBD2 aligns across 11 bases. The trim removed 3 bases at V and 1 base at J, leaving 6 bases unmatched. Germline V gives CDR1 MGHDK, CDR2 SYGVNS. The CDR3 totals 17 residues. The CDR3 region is CASSDLLAGAGTDTQYF. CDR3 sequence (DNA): TGTGCCAGCAGTGACTTACTAGCGGGAGCCGGCACAGATACGCAGTATTTT.

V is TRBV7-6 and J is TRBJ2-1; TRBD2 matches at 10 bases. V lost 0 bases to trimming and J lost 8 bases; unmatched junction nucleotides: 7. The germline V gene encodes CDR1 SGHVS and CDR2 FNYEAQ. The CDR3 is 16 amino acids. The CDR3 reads CASSLAASGSTYEQFF. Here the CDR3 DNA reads TGTGCCAGCAGCTTAGCCGCTAGCGGGAGTACATATGAGCAGTTCTTC.

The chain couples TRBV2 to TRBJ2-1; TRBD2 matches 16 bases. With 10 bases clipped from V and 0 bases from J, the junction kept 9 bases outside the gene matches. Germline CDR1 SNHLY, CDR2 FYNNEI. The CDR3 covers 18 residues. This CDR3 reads CATPGLAGGPGSYNEQFF. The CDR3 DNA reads TGTGCCACCCCGGGACTAGCGGGAGGGCCAGGCTCCTACAATGAGCAGTTCTTC.